The next 19 T cell receptor beta chains were all read from a single sample in a study of human T cells and chemical hapten exposure (dated by TCRdb to the early 2020s). The library was made by RACE. The sequencer was a NextSeq 500. The raw public data were reprocessed by TCRdb itself: fastp quality trimming at Q25, MiXCR clonotype calling, in-frame beta chains only. One record per CDR3 amino acid sequence lists the most common genes and DNA. The sample contains about 99,000 distinct CDR3 sequences, roughly 12% of them found a single time. The biggest ten clones account for over 2% of the sample. Reading the label with the study, this specimen's time point is: patch test 1, 2 weeks after DPC sensitization. The sample's treatment or condition, from its label and the paper: therapeutic diphenylcyclopropenone sensitization with weekly scalp DPC. Sequenced here: whole blood, sampled in connection with sensitization to the hapten diphenylcyclopropenone (DPC). The receptors were gathered from a woman aged 40 to 50 with alopecia areata. Some clones in this sample may be carry-over from other donors' samples.

The CDR3 sequence: CASSPYGGPSAYEQFF. CDR3 nucleotide sequence: TGTGCCAGCAGCCCCTATGGGGGCCCCAGTGCCTATGAGCAGTTCTTC. The gene calls are TRBV7-8 and TRBJ2-1, with D perhaps matching TRBD1 (6 bases). The CDR3 is 16 residues long. V was cut by 5 bases and J by 8 bases, with 22 bases left in between. Germline CDR1 SGHVS, CDR2 FQNEAQ.

The J gene is TRBJ2-1, the V gene TRBV5-1, with TRBD1 matching over 9 bases. V gave up 5 bases and J gave up 7 bases; unmatched junction bases: 4. This CDR3 region has 13 residues. Germline V lookup: CDR1 SGHRS, CDR2 YFSETQ. In DNA, the CDR3 is TGCGCCAGCAGGCCCGGGACAGGGAATGAGCAGTTCTTC. Its translation: CASRPGTGNEQFF.

This clonotype has at least ten counts. V usage is TRBV28 and J usage is TRBJ2-3; TRBD2 matches at 9 bases. Germline V lookup: CDR1 MDHEN, CDR2 SYDVKM. J was trimmed by 6 bases and V by 1 base; bases with no gene match: 8. The CDR3 runs to 16 residues. The CDR3 protein is CASSLYVAGEVDTQYF. CDR3 nucleotides: TGTGCCAGCAGTTTATACGTAGCGGGAGAAGTCGATACGCAGTATTTT.

The CDR3 nucleotides are TGTGCCAGCAGCTTAGATCGTAACTACGAGCAGTACTTC. As protein: CASSLDRNYEQYF. The chain links TRBV11-3 to TRBJ2-7; D unresolved. This CDR3 has 13 residues. The V gene's germline CDR1 is SGHNT and CDR2 YENEEA. The ends were cut back, 0 bases at V and 3 bases at J, with 6 bases in the middle.

The rearrangement joins TRBV20-1 to TRBJ2-3; 8 bases are a match to TRBD2. V lost 6 bases and J lost 0; bases outside the gene matches: 5. Per germline, CDR1 DFQATT and CDR2 SNEGSKA (reference sequence). This CDR3 has 14 residues. The chain's CDR3 is CSARLATSTDTQYF. CDR3 nucleotide sequence: TGCAGTGCCAGACTAGCGACTAGCACAGATACGCAGTATTTT.

V usage is TRBV6-2 or TRBV6-3 and J usage is TRBJ1-1, with D maybe TRBD1 (6 bases). The germline V gene encodes CDR1 MNHEY and CDR2 SVGEGT. CDR3 length: 15 residues. V lost 4 bases, J lost 4 bases, and 16 bases lay in between. CDR3 bases: TGTGCCAGCAGTTCCTGGGACACCCTGGGCACTGAAGCTTTCTTT. It translates to CASSSWDTLGTEAFF.

The gene calls are TRBV7-6 and TRBJ2-1; D ambiguous. Trimming took 5 bases from V and 4 from J, leaving 12 bases between them. This CDR3 has 14 amino acids. CDR1 and CDR2 from the germline V gene are SGHVS and FNYEAQ. This chain's CDR3 is CASSLPGPYNEQFF. CDR3 bases: TGTGCCAGCAGCCTCCCCGGACCGTACAATGAGCAGTTCTTC.

This clonotype was found a few times. The rearrangement links TRBV29-1 to TRBJ2-1; D unclear. CDR1 and CDR2 (germline): SQVTM, ANQGSEA. The CDR3 contains 15 residues. V lost 6 bases and J lost 3, with 18 bases in between. This CDR3 is CSVHAPRRRYNEQFF. In nucleotides, the CDR3 is TGCAGCGTCCACGCTCCTCGCAGACGCTACAATGAGCAGTTCTTC.

This clonotype occurred a few times. V gene TRBV2 combines with J gene TRBJ2-5; 8 bases fit TRBD1. The germline CDR1 and CDR2 sequences are SNHLY and FYNNEI. With 5 bases clipped from V and 0 bases from J, the junction kept 5 bases outside the gene matches. This CDR3 contains 15 residues. Here the CDR3 DNA reads TGTGCCAGCAGTATGGACAGGGCAAACCAAGAGACCCAGTACTTC. It yields the protein CASSMDRANQETQYF.

The gene calls are TRBV28 and TRBJ2-7; no firm D call. CDR3 size: 11 residues. Between the trimmed V and J ends, which lost 2 bases and 6 bases, there was a span of 5 bases. Germline-derived CDR1 and CDR2 are MDHEN and SYDVKM. The DNA for the CDR3 is TGTGCCAGCAGTTTAATCTCCGAGCAGTACTTC. This sequence encodes CASSLISEQYF. Full variable domain (rest looked up from reference TRBV28 and TRBJ2-7): DVKVTQSSRYLVKRTGEKVFLECVQDMDHENMFWYRQDPGLGLRLIYFSYDVKMKEKGDIPEGYSVSREKKERFSLILESASTNQTSMYLCASSLISEQYFGPGTRLTVT.

V usage is TRBV6-2 or TRBV6-3 and J usage is TRBJ2-7; D gene uncertain. The CDR3 extends over 12 amino acids. V was pared by 2 bases and J by 4 bases, with 6 bases between. The germline V gene encodes CDR1 MNHEY and CDR2 SVGEGT. The CDR3 spells CASSYRVYEQYF. In DNA, the CDR3 is TGTGCCAGCAGTTACAGGGTGTACGAGCAGTACTTC.

This clonotype was found many times. The genes are TRBV28 and TRBJ2-2; weak D call: TRBD2 (5 bases). V lost 5 bases and J lost 2, with 9 bases in between. The CDR3 totals 14 residues. CDR1 and CDR2 (germline): MDHEN, SYDVKM. CDR3 DNA: TGTGCCAGCAGTACGAGCGGCAACACCGGGGAGCTGTTTTTT. Translation: CASSTSGNTGELFF.

The chain couples TRBV12-3 or TRBV12-4 to TRBJ1-5; no reliable D call. This CDR3 region has 12 residues. The V end was cut by 7 bases, the J end by 5 bases, with 9 bases between. The CDR3 spells CASTLGDQPQHF. The CDR3 bases are TGTGCCAGCACCCTGGGCGATCAGCCCCAGCATTTT.

This clonotype has only a few counts. The chain joins TRBV25-1 to TRBJ1-1; the D gene is possibly TRBD1 (5 bases). Trimming removed 5 bases at V and 0 bases at J, with 13 bases between. The CDR3 runs to 15 residues. In germline, CDR1 is MGHDK, CDR2 SYGVNS. The CDR3 nucleotides read TGTGCCAGCAGTCGGGACCGCAACATGAACACTGAAGCTTTCTTT. It codes for CASSRDRNMNTEAFF.

This clonotype has at least ten counts. This chain uses TRBV12-3 or TRBV12-4 with TRBJ1-1; D not resolved. The CDR3 extends over 13 amino acids. V lost 6 bases and J lost 6, with 14 bases in between. CDR3 DNA: TGTGCCAGCAGCCCTGACGGGAGGGCTGAAGCTTTCTTT. The encoded protein is CASSPDGRAEAFF.

Many counts were recorded for this clonotype. The rearrangement joins TRBV7-6 to TRBJ2-7; TRBD2 aligns across 7 bases. CDR3 size: 14 residues. CDR1 and CDR2 (germline): SGHVS, FNYEAQ. Trimming at V came to 1 base and at J to 1 base, leaving 1 base not matched to a gene. CDR3 bases: TGTGCCAGCAGCTTAGGGACTAGTTCCTACGAGCAGTACTTC. This translates into CASSLGTSSYEQYF. The variable domain in full, completed from reference TRBV7-6 and TRBJ2-7, reads GAGVSQSPRYKVTKRGQDVALRCDPISGHVSLYWYRQALGQGPEFLTYFNYEAQQDKSGLPNDRFSAERPEGSISTLTIQRTEQRDSAMYRCASSLGTSSYEQYFGPGTRLTVT.

This clonotype was seen only a few times. The gene calls are TRBV11-3 and TRBJ2-1, with TRBD2 matching 11 bases. Germline CDR1 and CDR2: SGHNT and YENEEA. The CDR3 loop spans 16 amino acids. With 0 bases clipped from V and 4 bases from J, the junction kept 2 bases outside the gene matches. The CDR3 here is CASSLDRLAGYNEQFF. The DNA for the CDR3 is TGTGCCAGCAGCTTAGATAGACTAGCGGGATACAATGAGCAGTTCTTC.

At least ten counts were recorded for this clonotype. The genes are TRBV29-1 and TRBJ2-3; 11 nucleotides line up with TRBD1. Looked up from germline, CDR1 is SQVTM and CDR2 is ANQGSEA. Losses at the gene ends were 5 bases for V and 3 bases for J; bases not matched to a gene: 7. This CDR3 has 15 residues. Written as DNA, the CDR3 is TGCAGCGTTTACGCCGGGACAGGGGGAACAGATACGCAGTATTTT. The encoded protein is CSVYAGTGGTDTQYF.

V usage is TRBV29-1 and J usage is TRBJ2-7, with 9 bases lining up with TRBD1. CDR1 and CDR2 from the germline V gene are SQVTM and ANQGSEA. V dropped 4 bases and J dropped 2; count of bases not matched to a gene: 9. The CDR3 totals 15 residues. DNA of the CDR3: TGCAGCGTTGGCCCCGGGACAGGGAGGCCCTACGAGCAGTACTTC. Translated, it gives CSVGPGTGRPYEQYF.